These 8 T cell receptor beta chains share one sample of origin, sequenced in a study of blood T cells in healthy people across ages. The authors ran a second PCR of about 7 to 11 cycles using a sample-barcoded 5' primer and a J-beta primer mix. TCRdb used MiXCR to reprocess the 5' RACE reads, holding one entry per CDR3 protein. The sample carries under 2 million distinct CDR3 sequences, roughly a third recorded once. The sequenced sample was blood. These receptors originate from a woman aged 25 to 39 in good health.

The chain joins TRBV7-9 to TRBJ1-1, with D perhaps matching TRBD1 (6 bases). Germline-derived CDR1 and CDR2 are SEHNR and FQNEAQ (reference sequence). The CDR3 spans 15 residues. The germline V and J ends were trimmed by 1 base and 4 bases, with 13 bases remaining between them. CDR3 protein: CASSLVSGVFTEAFF. In nucleotides, the CDR3 is TGTGCCAGCAGCTTAGTATCAGGGGTATTCACTGAAGCTTTCTTT.

This clonotype showed up just a few times. J is TRBJ2-7 and V is TRBV2; possibly TRBD1 for D (5 bases). The DNA end is a closer match to TRBJ2-5, so the J assignment may be wrong. Germline assignment: CDR1 SNHLY and CDR2 FYNNEI. CDR3 size: 15 residues. CDR3 nucleotides: TGTGCCAGCAGCCCCCATCGCCAAGGGGCAGAGACCCAGTACTTC. It is translated as CASSPHRQGAETQYF.

A note on this clonotype: The junction departs from germline at one end; a sequencing error may be responsible. The chain carries TRBV10-3 and TRBJ2-4; possibly TRBD2 for D (7 bases). The DNA matches TRBJ2-7 better at its end, which makes the J call doubtful. The CDR3 covers 16 residues. Germline values: CDR1 ENHRY, CDR2 SYGVKD. As DNA, the CDR3 is TGTGTCATCAGAGACCCTCAAGGGGGAGGGGTCGACGAGCAGTACTTC. Its protein product is CVIRDPQGGGVDEQYF.

The V call is TRBV9, the J call TRBJ2-3, with TRBD1 matching 10 bases. V dropped 3 bases and J dropped 5; count of bases not matched to a gene: 6. Germline values: CDR1 SGDLS, CDR2 YYNGEE. This CDR3 has 15 residues. The CDR3 loop reads CASSGGTGEIDTQYF. In DNA, the CDR3 is TGTGCCAGCAGCGGGGGGACAGGGGAGATAGATACGCAGTATTTT.

About this clonotype itself: An end of the junction differs from the germline gene, which may be a read error. The chain employs TRBV10-1 and TRBJ2-7; 7 bases fit TRBD2. The CDR3 sequence is 14 residues long. Germline V gives CDR1 WNHNN, CDR2 SYGVQD (reference sequence). The CDR3 loop reads CTSSEYTGGYEQYF. CDR3 coding DNA: TGCACCAGCAGTGAGTACACGGGAGGCTACGAGCAGTACTTC.

Remarks on this clonotype: One junction end does not reproduce the germline sequence, and a read error may be involved. The chain combines TRBV18 with TRBJ2-5, with 7 bases that match TRBD1. This CDR3 comprises 14 residues. Germline values: CDR1 KGHSH, CDR2 LQKENI. This CDR3 is CVSSPNRGERTQYF. The DNA of the CDR3 is TGTGTCAGCTCACCAAACAGGGGAGAGCGGACCCAGTACTTC.

This clonotype has more than one count but fewer than ten. One end of the junction varies from germline; a read error may be responsible. This sequence joins TRBV6-5 and TRBJ2-1, with D unclear. This CDR3 contains 13 residues. Germline CDR1 is MNHEY and CDR2 is SVGAGI. This CDR3 reads CAGSYSAYNEQFF. In nucleotides, the CDR3 is TGTGCCGGCAGTTACTCGGCATACAATGAGCAGTTCTTC.

This clonotype appeared many times. The chain has TRBV29-1 and TRBJ2-3; 8 bases map to TRBD2. V was clipped by 3 bases and J by 6 bases; unmatched bases: 5. Germline values: CDR1 SQVTM, CDR2 ANQGSEA. The CDR3 runs 13 residues. The CDR3 region has the DNA TGCAGCGTTGACCGGGGGGGCCGCGATACGCAGTATTTT. Translated, it gives CSVDRGGRDTQYF.